The T cell receptor beta chain under discussion was sequenced for a study of T-cell reconstitution after alpha-beta-depleted transplantation in children. Points from the study as a whole: Alpha-beta T cells about two months after transplant reportedly derived from several hundred expanded graft clones. At the one-year point after transplant, T-cell counts and TCRbeta diversity were found to come mostly from T cells that had been newly produced.

This clonotype rates as medium-sized. The target antigen is unknown. For TCRbeta, the library was prepared with unique molecular identifiers. TCRdb reanalysed the PCR reads using MiXCR and keeps one entry per CDR3 protein. The data hold roughly 20,000 distinct CDR3 sequences, with 10% to 15% observed a single time. V dropped 6 bases and J dropped 6 bases, with 5 bases sitting between them. The length of the CDR3 is 9 residues. Germline V gene data show CDR1 as DFQATT and CDR2 as SNEGSKA (reference sequence). The source material was PBMCs, mostly from graft donor cells, sampled 60 days after TCRalphabeta/CD19-depleted stem cell transplant. The V call is TRBV20-1, the J call TRBJ1-1; D is ambiguous. This TCR came from a female patient aged 2 to 10 who had a stem cell transplant for congenital amegakaryocytic thrombocytopenia, so the T cells may come from the graft donor. CDR3 DNA sequence: TGCAGTGCCAGTGCTGAAGCTTTCTTT. This translates into CSASAEAFF.